This T cell receptor (beta chain) was captured by sequencing in a study of blood T cell repertoires in COVID-19. In the study overall: The United States, Italy and Spain supplied acute and convalescent COVID-19 samples. The analysed material was cDNA or gDNA that came from T cells, B-cell-depleted T cells, or PBMCs.

Germline CDR1 SGHDT, CDR2 YYEEEE. CDR3 length: 14 residues. Between the trimmed V and J ends, which lost 3 bases and 3 bases, there was a span of 13 bases. Patients at the Seattle site were enrolled during active infection and followed longitudinally. Original data processing: Estimation of nucleated cell counts relied on the amplification of reference gene primers. Some clones are missing from TCRdb's copy, which holds only in-frame ones; the method was immunoSEQ multiplex PCR. V, J and clone size reflect that table, while D and trimming were determined from the DNA. The data hold 400,000 to 450,000 clones, with 80% to 90% observed a single time.

The sequenced sample was peripheral blood. The chain couples TRBV5-6 to TRBJ2-7, with D maybe TRBD2 (5 bases). The receptor was isolated from a man aged 18 to 29 with COVID-19, enrolled during active disease. CDR3 in amino acids: CASSSGPAGYEQYF. The CDR3 DNA sequence: TGTGCCAGCAGCTCTGGACCGGCGGGCTACGAGCAGTACTTC.